Listed here are 31 T cell receptor beta chains from one sample, sequenced in a study of tumor T cells in aggressive B-cell lymphoma. The assay was immunoSEQ multiplex PCR, and TCRdb's table has in-frame clones only and misses some. The top ten hold 5% of the sample, which has over a thousand clones, 92% seen once. The sample taken for sequencing was tumor tissue. Source of these receptors: an adult with diffuse large B cell lymphoma.

The chain is built from TRBV9 and TRBJ1-4; no clear D gene. The ends were cut back, 0 bases at V and 5 bases at J, with 11 bases in the middle. The CDR3 is made up of 15 amino acids. Germline V lookup: CDR1 SGDLS, CDR2 YYNGEE. The CDR3 DNA is TGTGCCAGCAGCGTAGCGTACAGCCCCAATGAAAAACTGTTTTTT. This translates into CASSVAYSPNEKLFF.

The V call is TRBV30, the J call TRBJ2-7; D is unresolved. There are 11 residues in the CDR3. Trimming took off 0 bases at V and 5 bases at J, with 5 bases between the two ends. CDR1 GTSNPN and CDR2 SVGIG come from the germline V gene (reference sequence). CDR3 residues: CAWSVTNEQYF. CDR3 nucleotides: TGTGCCTGGAGTGTAACAAACGAGCAGTACTTC.

The chain joins TRBV10-3 to TRBJ1-2, with D perhaps TRBD1 (5 bases). CDR1 ENHRY and CDR2 SYGVKD come from the germline V gene. V shed 0 bases and J shed 7 bases, with 12 bases lying between them. The CDR3 loop spans 14 amino acids. The CDR3: CAISESQGGSGYTF. The CDR3 nucleotides read TGTGCCATCAGTGAGTCCCAGGGTGGAAGTGGCTACACCTTC.

The chain carries TRBV4-1 and TRBJ1-1; possible D gene TRBD1, 5 bases. V shed 4 bases and J shed 1 base, with 19 bases lying between them. Germline-derived CDR1 and CDR2 are MGHRA and YSYEKL. The CDR3 contains 17 residues. The CDR3, as DNA: TGCGCCAGCAGCCCTTGGGGCAGTATCCTTTCGAACACTGAAGCTTTCTTT. Translated: CASSPWGSILSNTEAFF.

The rearrangement joins TRBV10-3 to TRBJ2-7, with 8 bases that match TRBD2. CDR1 and CDR2 from the germline V gene are ENHRY and SYGVKD. This CDR3 region has 14 residues. The ends lost 0 bases at V and 3 bases at J; junction bases unmatched: 1. The CDR3 bases are TGTGCCATCAGTGAGTCTAGCGGGAACTACGAGCAGTACTTC. Translating gives CAISESSGNYEQYF.

V gene TRBV9 combines with J gene TRBJ2-2; tentatively, D is TRBD2 (6 bases). V was cut by 3 bases and J by 8 bases, with 11 bases left in between. Germline CDR1 is SGDLS and CDR2 is YYNGEE. The CDR3 spans 13 residues. The CDR3 here is CASSGRGLGELFF. DNA of the CDR3: TGTGCCAGCAGCGGGAGGGGTTTGGGGGAGCTGTTTTTT.

The chain links TRBV7-8 to TRBJ2-7; D perhaps matches TRBD2 (6 bases). Germline loops: CDR1 SGHVS, CDR2 FQNEAQ. This CDR3 comprises 15 residues. The V end lost 3 bases, the J end lost 3 bases, and 15 bases lay between the germline ends. The CDR3 loop is CASSLIAEGSYEQYF. In DNA, the CDR3 is TGTGCCAGCAGCTTGATAGCGGAGGGGAGCTACGAGCAGTACTTC.

The gene calls are TRBV6-5 and TRBJ2-1; the match to TRBD2 covers 15 bases. This CDR3 is 15 amino acids long. J was trimmed by 7 bases and V by 6 bases; bases with no gene match: 4. Germline V gives CDR1 MNHEY, CDR2 SVGAGI. CDR3 in amino acids: CASSPGTSGRNEQFF. DNA of the CDR3: TGTGCCAGCAGCCCCGGGACTAGCGGGAGGAATGAGCAGTTCTTC.

V gene TRBV30 combines with J gene TRBJ1-1, with D perhaps matching TRBD1 (5 bases). The germline gives CDR1 GTSNPN, CDR2 SVGIG (reference sequence). This CDR3 has 11 amino acids. Here the CDR3 DNA reads TGTAATAGGGGTAGGGGCACTGAAGCTTTCTTT. Its translation is CNRGRGTEAFF.

The chain joins TRBV18 to TRBJ2-1, with D maybe TRBD1 (6 bases). The CDR3 loop spans 14 amino acids. Trimming took 2 bases from V and 8 from J, leaving 13 bases between them. Germline lookup yields CDR1 KGHSH and CDR2 LQKENI. CDR3 sequence reads: CASSPTGRADEQFF. CDR3 bases: TGTGCCAGCTCACCAACAGGGAGAGCGGATGAGCAGTTCTTC.

V is TRBV18 and J is TRBJ1-1, with TRBD1 identical over 8 bases. CDR3 length: 14 amino acids. The V gene end was trimmed by 6 bases and the J gene end by 1 base; junction bases not matched to a gene: 4. Germline loops: CDR1 KGHSH, CDR2 LQKENI. CDR3 protein: CASSTGTGNTEAFF. The CDR3 DNA reads as TGTGCCAGCTCCACCGGGACAGGGAACACTGAAGCTTTCTTT.

The rearrangement uses TRBV9 and TRBJ2-5, with 8 bases matching TRBD2. The CDR3 extends over 15 amino acids. Losses at the gene ends were 0 bases for V and 1 base for J; bases not matched to a gene: 2. Germline assignment: CDR1 SGDLS and CDR2 YYNGEE. The DNA for the CDR3 is TGTGCCAGCAGCGTAGCTAGCGGGTTCCAAGAGACCCAGTACTTC. Translation gives CASSVASGFQETQYF.

In this sample, this clone turned up once. The V and J genes are TRBV19 and TRBJ1-5; D is possibly TRBD1 (5 bases). The CDR3 loop spans 15 amino acids. V was cut by 6 bases and J by 0 bases, with 12 bases left in between. Germline-derived CDR1 and CDR2 are LNHDA and SQIVND (reference sequence). CDR3 region: CASRDSPYSNQPQHF. The CDR3 DNA sequence: TGTGCCAGTAGAGACAGTCCCTATAGCAATCAGCCCCAGCATTTT. The variable domain in full, completed from reference TRBV19 and TRBJ1-5, reads DGGITQSPKYLFRKEGQNVTLSCEQNLNHDAMYWYRQDPGQGLRLIYYSQIVNDFQKGDIAEGYSVSREKKESFPLTVTSAQKNPTAFYLCASRDSPYSNQPQHFGDGTRLSIL.

The V and J genes are TRBV5-1 and TRBJ1-4; maybe TRBD1 (6 bases). The CDR3 has 14 amino acids. V gave up 3 bases and J gave up 11 bases, with 17 bases separating them. The V gene's germline CDR1 is SGHRS and CDR2 YFSETQ. The CDR3: CASSWGQETAKLFF. For the CDR3, the DNA is TGCGCCAGCAGCTGGGGACAAGAGACCGCCAAACTGTTTTTT.

The chain employs TRBV5-1 and TRBJ1-3; D not certain. Looked up from germline, CDR1 is SGHRS and CDR2 is YFSETQ. The CDR3 has 14 residues. The ends were cut back, 0 bases at V and 4 bases at J, with 8 bases in the middle. CDR3: CASSLEAVGNTIYF. As DNA, the CDR3 is TGCGCCAGCAGCTTGGAGGCGGTGGGAAACACCATATATTTT.

V usage is TRBV5-6 and J usage is TRBJ2-7; 9 nucleotides line up with TRBD2. Germline V lookup: CDR1 SGHDT, CDR2 YYEEEE. Trimming at V came to 0 bases and at J to 5 bases, leaving 0 bases not matched to a gene. There are 13 residues in the CDR3. Written as DNA, the CDR3 is TGTGCCAGCAGCTTGGGGACTAGCGACGAGCAGTACTTC. Translating gives CASSLGTSDEQYF.

This chain links TRBV7-9 with TRBJ2-4; TRBD1 matches at 10 bases. The V and J ends lost 3 bases and 7 bases, in that order; junction bases with no gene match: 3. This CDR3 spans 14 amino acids. Per germline, CDR1 SEHNR and CDR2 FQNEAQ (reference sequence). CDR3 DNA sequence: TGTGCCAGCAGCTTGATGGACAGGGGGAACATTCAGTACTTC. Translating it yields CASSLMDRGNIQYF.

V and J are TRBV5-1 and TRBJ1-2; D remains unclear. In germline, CDR1 is SGHRS, CDR2 YFSETQ. Deletions cut 1 base from V and 7 bases from J, with 17 bases between. This CDR3 has 15 amino acids. CDR3 in amino acids: CASSLKTTANIGYTF. Written as DNA, the CDR3 is TGCGCCAGCAGCTTGAAGACAACTGCCAATATTGGCTACACCTTC.

The V and J genes are TRBV23-1 and TRBJ2-5; 8 bases match TRBD1. TRBJ2-7 explains the end of the DNA better; the J call may be wrong. TRBV23-1 is annotated as an ORF whose role is uncertain. This CDR3 is 14 amino acids long. This CDR3 reads CASSQYLTGDEQYF. DNA of the CDR3: TGCGCCAGCAGTCAATACCTGACAGGGGACGAGCAGTACTTC.

This chain joins TRBV7-9 and TRBJ1-1; D possibly corresponds to TRBD1 (6 bases). CDR3 length equals 14 residues. V gave up 0 bases and J gave up 5 bases, with 10 bases separating them. Per germline, CDR1 SEHNR and CDR2 FQNEAQ (reference sequence). This CDR3 is CASSLALQGTEAFF. The CDR3 DNA reads as TGTGCCAGCAGCTTAGCCCTACAGGGAACTGAAGCTTTCTTT.

The rearrangement links TRBV7-3 to TRBJ2-7; 8 bases are shared with TRBD2. The CDR3 loop spans 13 amino acids. After removal of 3 bases from V and 5 bases from J, the junction contained 3 bases not matched to a gene. The germline V gene has CDR1 SGHTA and CDR2 FQGTGA. Here the CDR3 reads CASSFGLADEQYF. As DNA, the CDR3 is TGTGCCAGCAGCTTCGGACTAGCCGACGAGCAGTACTTC.

The rearrangement links TRBV19 to TRBJ2-4, with 13 positions matching TRBD2. Trimming removed 8 bases from V and 9 bases from J; junction bases left unmatched: 13. CDR1 is LNHDA, CDR2 SQIVND, per germline (reference sequence). CDR3 size: 16 residues. CDR3 sequence (DNA): TGTGCCAGTCGGACTAGCGGGAGAGGGCTGAACGGCATTCAGTACTTC. Amino acid sequence: CASRTSGRGLNGIQYF.

The genes are TRBV28 and TRBJ2-6; D remains ambiguous. The CDR3 consists of 14 residues. V gave up 5 bases and J gave up 1 base, with 6 bases separating them. Germline CDR1 is MDHEN and CDR2 is SYDVKM. The CDR3 DNA reads TGTGCCAGCAGTCCGAGGTCTGGGGCCAACGTCCTGACTTTC. Protein sequence: CASSPRSGANVLTF.

CDR3 region: CASSLVLSYEQYF. The DNA for the CDR3 is TGTGCCAGCAGCTTAGTCCTCTCCTACGAGCAGTACTTC. The V and J genes are TRBV11-1 and TRBJ2-7; D not resolved. Germline assignment: CDR1 SGHAT and CDR2 FQDESV (reference sequence). V lost 1 base, J lost 0 bases, and 4 bases lay in between. This CDR3 is 13 amino acids long.

The gene calls are TRBV11-2 and TRBJ2-1; 10 nucleotides agree with TRBD2. With 6 bases clipped from V and 0 bases from J, the junction kept 5 bases outside the gene matches. The V gene's germline CDR1 is SGHAT and CDR2 FQNNGV. This CDR3 region has 16 residues. The CDR3: CASSSGTSVSYNEQFF. The CDR3 nucleotides are TGTGCCAGCAGTTCCGGGACTAGCGTCTCCTACAATGAGCAGTTCTTC.

This chain uses TRBV19 with TRBJ1-5, with 8 nucleotides matching TRBD1. From germline, CDR1 is LNHDA and CDR2 SQIVND (reference sequence). CDR3 size: 21 residues. V trimming: 5 bases; J trimming: 0 bases; junction bases outside the gene matches: 21. As DNA, the CDR3 is TGTGCCAGTAGTCTATCCCAACTGACAGGGGCGAAGACATATAGCAATCAGCCCCAGCATTTT. The encoded protein is CASSLSQLTGAKTYSNQPQHF.

The chain uses TRBV9 and TRBJ2-2; TRBD2 agrees at 7 bases. The CDR3 runs to 13 residues. Germline loops: CDR1 SGDLS, CDR2 YYNGEE. V lost 5 bases and J lost 4; bases outside the gene matches: 2. CDR3 bases: TGTGCCAGCAGGGGGGGGTCCACCGGGGAGCTGTTTTTT. Protein product: CASRGGSTGELFF.

The chain combines TRBV28 with TRBJ2-7; D possibly corresponds to TRBD2 (6 bases). This CDR3 has 14 residues. The germline CDR1 and CDR2 sequences are MDHEN and SYDVKM. Trimming pared 7 bases from V and 1 base from J, leaving 14 bases between. The CDR3 bases are TGTGCCAGCACTCTCCCCGGACTATCCTACGAGCAGTACTTC. Protein: CASTLPGLSYEQYF.

The chain joins TRBV28 to TRBJ2-7; possibly TRBD2 for D (6 bases). The germline gives CDR1 MDHEN, CDR2 SYDVKM. The CDR3 is 16 residues long. Between the trimmed V and J ends, which lost 4 bases and 3 bases, there was a span of 19 bases. The CDR3 nucleotides read TGTGCCAGCAGTTACCCTAGCCGGGACTCCGACTACGAGCAGTACTTC. Its translation: CASSYPSRDSDYEQYF.

The chain has TRBV5-1 and TRBJ2-5; D is possibly TRBD2 (6 bases). V dropped 1 base and J dropped 5 bases, with 15 bases sitting between them. The CDR3 consists of 15 residues. CDR1 SGHRS and CDR2 YFSETQ come from the germline V gene. The CDR3 nucleotides are TGCGCCAGCAGCTTGACGGGGGAGAAGATGGAGACCCAGTACTTC. Its translation: CASSLTGEKMETQYF. Combining the CDR3 with reference TRBV5-1 and TRBJ2-5 gives the whole variable domain KAGVTQTPRYLIKTRGQQVTLSCSPISGHRSVSWYQQTPGQGLQFLFEYFSETQRNKGNFPGRFSGRQFSNSRSEMNVSTLELGDSALYLCASSLTGEKMETQYFGPGTRLLVL.

The gene calls are TRBV15 and TRBJ2-1; 10 bases line up with TRBD2. V dropped 2 bases and J dropped 7; count of bases not matched to a gene: 8. The CDR3 spans 16 residues. In germline, CDR1 is LNHNV, CDR2 YYDKDF (reference sequence). DNA of the CDR3: TGTGCCACCAGCAGAACCCTAGCGGGAGTATTTAATGAGCAGTTCTTC. It translates to CATSRTLAGVFNEQFF.